The 15 T cell receptor beta chains presented below share a single source sample, sequenced in a study of liver allograft versus peripheral blood T cells. Background on the study: The study compared liver allograft T cell receptor repertoires against peripheral blood repertoires of liver transplant recipients.

In TCRdb, the reads were re-called with MiXCR into one record per CDR3 protein. The sample contains 8,500 to 9,500 distinct CDR3 sequences, over 20% of which appear only once. These receptors all stem from a human patient who had a liver transplant. The graft donor may be the source of some T cells.

This clonotype is medium-sized by share. CDR3 sequence reads: CSVGTGGLEQYF. For the CDR3, the DNA is TGCAGCGTTGGGACAGGGGGTCTCGAGCAGTACTTC. This chain uses TRBV29-1 with TRBJ2-7; 10 bases line up with TRBD1. V trimming: 4 bases; J trimming: 6 bases; junction bases outside the gene matches: 3. This CDR3 has 12 residues. Germline CDR1 and CDR2: SQVTM and ANQGSEA.

This clonotype was seen a few times. The J gene is TRBJ2-5, the V gene TRBV5-4; D is ambiguous. The ends were cut back, 0 bases at V and 5 bases at J, with 11 bases in the middle. The CDR3 sequence is 14 residues long. Germline lookup yields CDR1 SGHNT and CDR2 YYREEE (reference sequence). Here the CDR3 DNA reads TGTGCCAGCAGCTTGGCCGGCGTGGGGGAGACCCAGTACTTC. Amino acid sequence: CASSLAGVGETQYF.

This CDR3 reads CASPPGNGSPFRGNTEAFF. The CDR3 DNA reads as TGTGCCAGCCCCCCCGGGAACGGGTCACCGTTTAGGGGGAACACTGAAGCTTTCTTT. The chain is built from TRBV28 and TRBJ1-1; weak D call: TRBD1 (5 bases). V lost 8 bases to trimming and J lost 1 base, with 29 bases between them. The length of the CDR3 is 19 residues. Germline-derived CDR1 and CDR2 are MDHEN and SYDVKM.

This clonotype was detected many times. This chain joins TRBV19 and TRBJ2-3; D gene uncertain. Trimming pared 5 bases from V and 1 base from J, leaving 4 bases between. Looked up from germline, CDR1 is LNHDA and CDR2 is SQIVND (reference sequence). This CDR3 has 12 amino acids. CDR3 residues: CASSSRTDTQYF. In nucleotides, the CDR3 is TGTGCCAGTAGTTCCCGCACAGATACGCAGTATTTT.

The V and J genes are TRBV12-3 or TRBV12-4 and TRBJ1-1; no firm D call. The CDR3 spans 13 residues. V was cut by 3 bases and J by 3 bases, with 8 bases left in between. This CDR3 is CASSFGRDTEAFF. The CDR3, as DNA: TGTGCCAGCAGTTTTGGCCGGGACACTGAAGCTTTCTTT.

This clonotype was recorded at least ten times. V is TRBV19 and J is TRBJ1-5; 7 bases are a match to TRBD1. The V segment lost 9 bases and the J segment 0 bases; nucleotides outside the gene matches: 17. CDR3 size: 18 residues. From germline, CDR1 is LNHDA and CDR2 SQIVND (reference sequence). CDR3 bases: TGTGCCAGCACTCCGGGACAGCCGGGTTCCTATAGCAATCAGCCCCAGCATTTT. It encodes CASTPGQPGSYSNQPQHF.

The rearrangement uses TRBV20-1 and TRBJ2-1; 7 nucleotides match TRBD2. The CDR3 is made up of 14 amino acids. Trimming removed 3 bases from V and 8 bases from J; junction bases left unmatched: 10. Germline V lookup: CDR1 DFQATT, CDR2 SNEGSKA (reference sequence). The CDR3 sequence: CSASGGTGPDEQFF. CDR3 DNA: TGCAGTGCTAGCGGGGGGACCGGGCCCGATGAGCAGTTCTTC.

Relative to its sample, this clonotype is medium-sized. The rearrangement uses TRBV7-2 and TRBJ2-7; 8 bases map to TRBD2. With 5 bases clipped from V and 6 bases from J, the junction kept 9 bases outside the gene matches. The CDR3 is made up of 14 amino acids. Germline V gene sequence: CDR1 SGHTA, CDR2 FQGNSA. The CDR3 loop is CASSLGGGRFEQYF. The CDR3 nucleotides are TGTGCCAGCAGCCTAGGCGGGGGGCGCTTCGAGCAGTACTTC. Full variable domain (missing parts from reference TRBV7-2 and TRBJ2-7): GAGVSQSPSNKVTEKGKDVELRCDPISGHTALYWYRQSLGQGLEFLIYFQGNSAPDKSGLPSDRFSAERTGGSVSTLTIQRTQQEDSAVYLCASSLGGGRFEQYFGPGTRLTVT.

Concerning this clonotype: This clone may be a read error of a much larger clone one base away. The chain joins TRBV5-6 to TRBJ1-1; no clear D. The CDR3 extends over 13 amino acids. Germline assignment: CDR1 SGHDT and CDR2 YYEEEE. The CDR3 DNA sequence: TGTGTCAGCAGCTGGGGTCCCCGGCGTGAAGCTTTCTTT. This gives the protein CVSSWGPRREAFF.

This clonotype is labeled medium-sized. The J gene is TRBJ2-1, the V gene TRBV6-2 or TRBV6-3; TRBD1 agrees at 8 bases. The V gene end was trimmed by 0 bases and the J gene end by 7 bases; junction bases not matched to a gene: 2. This CDR3 region has 14 residues. Germline CDR1 reads MNHEY; CDR2 reads SVGEGT. The CDR3 DNA is TGTGCCAGCAGTTACTCGGACAGGGTGAATGAGCAGTTCTTC. It yields the protein CASSYSDRVNEQFF.

The genes are TRBV11-2 and TRBJ2-3; D may be TRBD1 or TRBD2 (6 bases each). Between the trimmed V and J ends, which lost 6 bases and 1 base, there was a span of 17 bases. The germline V gene has CDR1 SGHAT and CDR2 FQNNGV. The CDR3 covers 16 residues. CDR3 in DNA: TGTGCCAGCAGGTCCCCTACGGGGGCTGGCACAGATACGCAGTATTTT. Residues: CASRSPTGAGTDTQYF.

This clonotype was observed a few times. The chain has TRBV28 and TRBJ2-5; a weak D match, TRBD2 (6 bases). This CDR3 has 14 amino acids. Trimming removed 5 bases at V and 2 bases at J, with 12 bases between. The germline V gene has CDR1 MDHEN and CDR2 SYDVKM. CDR3 in DNA: TGTGCCAGCAGTCCCTGGGAGGCGCAAGAGACCCAGTACTTC. It encodes CASSPWEAQETQYF.

This CDR3 reads CASSLGAVIGNEQFF. CDR3 bases: TGTGCCAGCAGCTTAGGAGCGGTGATAGGAAATGAGCAGTTCTTC. V is TRBV7-2 and J is TRBJ2-1; possibly TRBD2 for D (5 bases). V gave up 1 base and J gave up 7 bases, with 14 bases separating them. CDR1 SGHTA and CDR2 FQGNSA come from the germline V gene. The CDR3 loop spans 15 amino acids.

The chain carries TRBV28 and TRBJ1-6; 11 bases line up with TRBD1. Germline-derived CDR1 and CDR2 are MDHEN and SYDVKM. This CDR3 region has 14 residues. V lost 4 bases and J lost 9; bases outside the gene matches: 2. In nucleotides, the CDR3 is TGTGCCAGCAGTTCGGGACAGGGGGTTTCACCCCTCCACTTT. It specifies CASSSGQGVSPLHF.

This clonotype is labeled medium-sized (0.01 to 0.1%). V and J are TRBV6-5 and TRBJ2-5, with D unresolved. The V end was cut by 0 bases, the J end by 0 bases, with 2 bases between. The V gene's germline CDR1 is MNHEY and CDR2 SVGAGI. The CDR3 loop spans 13 amino acids. This CDR3 reads CASSYSDQETQYF. Here the CDR3 DNA reads TGTGCCAGCAGTTACTCTGACCAAGAGACCCAGTACTTC.